Listed below are T cell receptor beta chains from one sample, sequenced in a study of identical twins. Using its own MiXCR run on the 5' RACE reads, TCRdb lists one record per CDR3 protein. The sample holds just under 550,000 distinct CDR3 sequences; about 16% are singletons and the top ten take roughly 0.44%. These sequences were also reported in another study, on yellow fever vaccine responses in identical twins.

Sequences were obtained from CD4+ T cells sorted from blood. Receptor source: a young woman in good health. CDR3s include the opening cysteine and the closing phenylalanine or tryptophan. Fields, in order: V gene, J gene, D gene, clone size, CDR3 protein, CDR3 DNA. A D gene is named only where the DNA matches it firmly. A row's size may be missing; if present it is once, few, many or a size class.

v_gene: TRBV11-2; j_gene: TRBJ2-1; d_gene: NA; abundance: few; CDR3aa: CASSLNGLNNEQFF; CDR3nt: TGTGCCAGCAGCTTAAATGGGCTGAACAATGAGCAGTTCTTC
v_gene: TRBV12-3/TRBV12-4; j_gene: TRBJ2-2; d_gene: NA; abundance: many; CDR3aa: CASRSGRGELFF; CDR3nt: TGTGCCAGCAGAAGCGGTCGCGGGGAGCTGTTTTTT
v_gene: TRBV5-1; j_gene: TRBJ2-1; d_gene: NA; abundance: many; CDR3aa: CASSAARAGAYNEQFF; CDR3nt: TGCGCCAGCAGCGCAGCTAGGGCAGGGGCCTACAATGAGCAGTTCTTC
v_gene: TRBV20-1; j_gene: TRBJ2-1; d_gene: NA; abundance: few; CDR3aa: CSATTDNSYNEQFF; CDR3nt: TGCAGTGCTACAACGGACAACTCCTACAATGAGCAGTTCTTC
v_gene: TRBV6-1; j_gene: TRBJ1-4; d_gene: NA; abundance: NA; CDR3aa: CASRGATTNEKLFF; CDR3nt: TGTGCCAGCAGGGGGGCTACAACTAATGAAAAACTGTTTTTT
v_gene: TRBV29-1; j_gene: TRBJ2-3; d_gene: TRBD1; abundance: few; CDR3aa: CSVARDRVGDTQYF; CDR3nt: TGCAGCGTTGCCCGGGACAGGGTGGGAGATACGCAGTATTTT
v_gene: TRBV5-1; j_gene: TRBJ2-1; d_gene: TRBD2; abundance: NA; CDR3aa: CASRRLAGEGVGYNEQFF; CDR3nt: TGCGCCAGCAGGCGACTAGCGGGAGAGGGGGTGGGTTACAATGAGCAGTTCTTC
v_gene: TRBV10-3; j_gene: TRBJ1-1; d_gene: TRBD1; abundance: few; CDR3aa: CAISGGQAGNTEAFF; CDR3nt: TGTGCCATCAGTGGAGGACAGGCGGGGAACACTGAAGCTTTCTTT
v_gene: TRBV20-1; j_gene: TRBJ2-3; d_gene: NA; abundance: few; CDR3aa: CSARVYITDTQYF; CDR3nt: TGCAGTGCTAGAGTTTATATAACAGATACGCAGTATTTT
v_gene: TRBV6-1; j_gene: TRBJ1-4; d_gene: NA; abundance: NA; CDR3aa: CASSEEVGTNEKLFF; CDR3nt: TGTGCCAGCAGTGAAGAGGTGGGGACTAATGAAAAACTGTTTTTT
v_gene: TRBV10-3; j_gene: TRBJ2-3; d_gene: TRBD1; abundance: NA; CDR3aa: CAISEGQGNTDTQYF; CDR3nt: TGTGCCATCAGTGAAGGACAGGGAAACACAGATACGCAGTATTTT
v_gene: TRBV20-1; j_gene: TRBJ1-1; d_gene: TRBD1; abundance: NA; CDR3aa: CSARETGGRTEAFF; CDR3nt: TGCAGTGCTAGAGAAACAGGGGGCAGGACTGAAGCTTTCTTT
v_gene: TRBV4-1; j_gene: TRBJ1-1; d_gene: TRBD1; abundance: NA; CDR3aa: CASTRQGGDTEAFF; CDR3nt: TGCGCCAGCACCCGACAGGGAGGCGACACTGAAGCTTTCTTT
v_gene: TRBV4-2; j_gene: TRBJ2-7; d_gene: NA; abundance: few; CDR3aa: CASSQATSLYEQYF; CDR3nt: TGTGCCAGCAGCCAAGCTACGAGTCTGTACGAGCAGTACTTC
v_gene: TRBV6-5; j_gene: TRBJ2-7; d_gene: NA; abundance: NA; CDR3aa: CASSYEGLPYEQYF; CDR3nt: TGTGCCAGCAGTTACGAGGGACTCCCCTACGAGCAGTACTTC
v_gene: TRBV20-1; j_gene: TRBJ2-5; d_gene: TRBD1; abundance: NA; CDR3aa: CSTDLGTAKETQYF; CDR3nt: TGCAGTACCGACCTGGGGACAGCCAAGGAGACCCAGTACTTC
v_gene: TRBV5-1; j_gene: TRBJ2-2; d_gene: NA; abundance: many; CDR3aa: CASSQGTSNTGELFF; CDR3nt: TGCGCCAGCAGCCAAGGGACATCGAACACCGGGGAGCTGTTTTTT
v_gene: TRBV12-3/TRBV12-4; j_gene: TRBJ2-3; d_gene: TRBD2; abundance: NA; CDR3aa: CASSPPWGGKDTQYF; CDR3nt: TGTGCCAGCAGTCCTCCGTGGGGGGGGAAAGATACGCAGTATTTT
v_gene: TRBV5-1; j_gene: TRBJ2-1; d_gene: TRBD2; abundance: many; CDR3aa: CASTGLGYNEQFF; CDR3nt: TGCGCCAGCACGGGACTAGGGTACAATGAGCAGTTCTTC
v_gene: TRBV7-8; j_gene: TRBJ2-1; d_gene: TRBD2; abundance: NA; CDR3aa: CASSLIPAGSGSRNEQFF; CDR3nt: TGTGCCAGCAGCTTAATTCCGGCGGGTAGCGGGAGTAGGAATGAGCAGTTCTTC
v_gene: TRBV6-5; j_gene: TRBJ1-4; d_gene: NA; abundance: NA; CDR3aa: CASSYSTTPGNEKLFF; CDR3nt: TGTGCCAGCAGTTACTCCACCACCCCTGGGAATGAAAAACTGTTTTTT
v_gene: TRBV18; j_gene: TRBJ2-3; d_gene: TRBD2; abundance: NA; CDR3aa: CASSQTSGAASTDTQYF; CDR3nt: TGTGCCAGCTCACAGACTAGCGGGGCCGCTAGCACAGATACGCAGTATTTT
v_gene: TRBV6-2/TRBV6-3; j_gene: TRBJ1-4; d_gene: NA; abundance: few; CDR3aa: CASSYSGEAVNEKLFF; CDR3nt: TGTGCCAGCAGTTACTCGGGTGAGGCAGTTAATGAAAAACTGTTTTTT
v_gene: TRBV18; j_gene: TRBJ1-5; d_gene: NA; abundance: NA; CDR3aa: CASSLSGSISNQPQHF; CDR3nt: TGTGCCAGCTCACTCTCAGGGAGTATTTCCAATCAGCCCCAGCATTTT
v_gene: TRBV27; j_gene: TRBJ1-5; d_gene: NA; abundance: few; CDR3aa: CASSSVNQPQHF; CDR3nt: TGTGCCAGCAGTTCTGTCAATCAGCCCCAGCATTTT
v_gene: TRBV5-1; j_gene: TRBJ2-5; d_gene: NA; abundance: NA; CDR3aa: CASSVRDFLQETQYF; CDR3nt: TGCGCCAGCAGCGTACGGGACTTTCTGCAAGAGACCCAGTACTTC
v_gene: TRBV12-5; j_gene: TRBJ1-2; d_gene: NA; abundance: few; CDR3aa: CASGREGNGYTF; CDR3nt: TGTGCTAGTGGTCGGGAGGGAAATGGCTACACCTTC
v_gene: TRBV28; j_gene: TRBJ1-1; d_gene: NA; abundance: few; CDR3aa: CASSPGRGGTEAFF; CDR3nt: TGTGCCAGCTCCCCCGGGAGGGGAGGAACTGAAGCTTTCTTT
v_gene: TRBV6-1; j_gene: TRBJ2-1; d_gene: NA; abundance: few; CDR3aa: CASSEGSAGAIEQFF; CDR3nt: TGTGCCAGCAGTGAAGGGTCGGCAGGGGCTATTGAGCAGTTCTTC
v_gene: TRBV3-1; j_gene: TRBJ2-6; d_gene: NA; abundance: few; CDR3aa: CASSQDGTISGANVLTF; CDR3nt: TGTGCCAGCAGCCAAGATGGGACAATCTCTGGGGCCAACGTCCTGACTTTC
v_gene: TRBV12-3/TRBV12-4; j_gene: TRBJ2-1; d_gene: NA; abundance: few; CDR3aa: CASSKGVIAYNEQFF; CDR3nt: TGTGCCAGCAGTAAAGGGGTCATTGCCTACAATGAGCAGTTCTTC
v_gene: TRBV4-1; j_gene: TRBJ2-1; d_gene: NA; abundance: NA; CDR3aa: CASSQTALPYNEQFF; CDR3nt: TGCGCCAGCAGCCAAACGGCCCTCCCCTACAATGAGCAGTTCTTC
v_gene: TRBV10-3; j_gene: TRBJ1-1; d_gene: TRBD1; abundance: NA; CDR3aa: CAISESGQGTTFF; CDR3nt: TGTGCCATCAGTGAGTCGGGACAGGGGACAACTTTCTTT
v_gene: TRBV20-1; j_gene: TRBJ2-3; d_gene: TRBD2; abundance: few; CDR3aa: CSARPLAGTQYF; CDR3nt: TGCAGTGCTAGACCATTAGCGGGCACGCAGTATTTT
v_gene: TRBV11-2; j_gene: TRBJ2-7; d_gene: TRBD2; abundance: NA; CDR3aa: CASSLSAGGPYEQYF; CDR3nt: TGTGCCAGCAGCTTATCTGCGGGAGGCCCTTACGAGCAGTACTTC
v_gene: TRBV20-1; j_gene: TRBJ2-1; d_gene: TRBD2; abundance: few; CDR3aa: CSAFGTSGGYNEQFF; CDR3nt: TGCAGTGCTTTTGGGACTAGCGGGGGATACAATGAGCAGTTCTTC
v_gene: TRBV12-3/TRBV12-4; j_gene: TRBJ2-1; d_gene: NA; abundance: NA; CDR3aa: CASSTGPGGVGSYNEQFF; CDR3nt: TGTGCCAGCAGTACCGGGCCAGGGGGGGTCGGCTCCTACAATGAGCAGTTCTTC
v_gene: TRBV27; j_gene: TRBJ2-1; d_gene: TRBD2; abundance: NA; CDR3aa: CASTPTGTSNEQFF; CDR3nt: TGTGCCAGCACTCCCACCGGGACTAGCAATGAGCAGTTCTTC
v_gene: TRBV7-9; j_gene: TRBJ2-1; d_gene: NA; abundance: NA; CDR3aa: CASSLDGFWQFF; CDR3nt: TGTGCCAGCAGCTTAGATGGCTTCTGGCAGTTCTTC
v_gene: TRBV2; j_gene: TRBJ2-3; d_gene: TRBD2; abundance: NA; CDR3aa: CASSEIIPGLAVSTDTQYF; CDR3nt: TGTGCCAGCAGTGAAATCATCCCGGGACTAGCTGTAAGCACAGATACGCAGTATTTT
v_gene: TRBV4-2; j_gene: TRBJ2-5; d_gene: TRBD2; abundance: few; CDR3aa: CASSKSGGAGQVGQETQYF; CDR3nt: TGTGCCAGCAGCAAAAGCGGGGGGGCCGGTCAGGTCGGCCAAGAGACCCAGTACTTC
v_gene: TRBV6-5; j_gene: TRBJ2-1; d_gene: NA; abundance: few; CDR3aa: CASSLKVPYNEQFF; CDR3nt: TGTGCCAGCAGTTTAAAGGTTCCCTACAATGAGCAGTTCTTC
v_gene: TRBV20-1; j_gene: TRBJ2-2; d_gene: TRBD2; abundance: few; CDR3aa: CSATTSEDTGELFF; CDR3nt: TGCAGTGCTACCACTAGCGAAGATACCGGGGAGCTGTTTTTT
v_gene: TRBV10-3; j_gene: TRBJ2-7; d_gene: TRBD1; abundance: few; CDR3aa: CAISEGTGQYEQYF; CDR3nt: TGTGCCATCAGTGAAGGGACAGGGCAATACGAGCAGTACTTC
v_gene: TRBV4-2; j_gene: TRBJ2-7; d_gene: TRBD2; abundance: many; CDR3aa: CASSQATRGSSYEQYF; CDR3nt: TGTGCCAGCAGCCAGGCTACCCGCGGGAGCTCCTACGAGCAGTACTTC
v_gene: TRBV28; j_gene: TRBJ1-5; d_gene: TRBD1; abundance: few; CDR3aa: CASSYTPDRYNQPQHF; CDR3nt: TGTGCCAGCAGTTACACCCCGGACAGGTACAATCAGCCCCAGCATTTT
v_gene: TRBV10-3; j_gene: TRBJ2-4; d_gene: NA; abundance: NA; CDR3aa: CAISEGGGPQYF; CDR3nt: TGTGCCATCAGTGAGGGGGGGGGGCCTCAGTACTTC
v_gene: TRBV24-1; j_gene: TRBJ2-7; d_gene: NA; abundance: NA; CDR3aa: CATSDPGRDYEQYF; CDR3nt: TGTGCCACCAGTGATCCGGGACGGGACTACGAGCAGTACTTC
v_gene: TRBV7-6; j_gene: TRBJ2-1; d_gene: NA; abundance: few; CDR3aa: CASSARQLSSYNEQFF; CDR3nt: TGTGCCAGCAGCGCGAGGCAGCTCAGCTCCTACAATGAGCAGTTCTTC
v_gene: TRBV18; j_gene: TRBJ2-7; d_gene: TRBD2; abundance: few; CDR3aa: CASSPPAGSYEQYF; CDR3nt: TGTGCCAGCTCACCCCCAGCGGGGTCCTACGAGCAGTACTTC
v_gene: TRBV20-1; j_gene: TRBJ2-1; d_gene: NA; abundance: NA; CDR3aa: CSASGSRQNEQFF; CDR3nt: TGCAGTGCTAGCGGGAGCCGACAGAATGAGCAGTTCTTC
v_gene: TRBV24-1; j_gene: TRBJ2-6; d_gene: NA; abundance: NA; CDR3aa: CATSDSRTSGANVLTF; CDR3nt: TGTGCCACCAGTGATTCCAGGACGTCTGGGGCCAACGTCCTGACTTTC
v_gene: TRBV3-1; j_gene: TRBJ2-3; d_gene: TRBD2; abundance: NA; CDR3aa: CASSQRGTSSPDTQYF; CDR3nt: TGTGCCAGCAGCCAAAGGGGGACTAGCTCCCCAGATACGCAGTATTTT